A single sample gave rise to the 12 T cell receptor beta chains below, sequenced in a study of T cells expressing NK-cell markers. After re-calling the 5' RACE reads, TCRdb lists one entry per CDR3 protein, DNA absent. This table lists about 550,000 distinct CDR3 sequences. Sequences were obtained from blood T cells: a sorted CD56 or NKG2C T cell subset, CD4+ or CD8+ T cells, or bulk PBMC T cells (not recorded which). The receptors stem from a man younger than 35 in good health.

The V and J genes are TRBV29-1 and TRBJ2-2; TCRdb lists TRBD2, though no DNA is available to test this call. Germline assignment: CDR1 SQVTM and CDR2 ANQGSEA. The CDR3 runs to 14 residues. This CDR3 reads CSVPLGGPTGELFF.

V usage is TRBV6-1 and J usage is TRBJ1-3. The CDR3 has 16 amino acids. Germline loops: CDR1 MNHNS, CDR2 SASEGT. The CDR3: CASSEYAGTSGNTIYF.

The chain uses TRBV7-2 and TRBJ2-1; TCRdb's assignment of TRBD2 cannot be checked, as there is no DNA. Germline CDR1 and CDR2: SGHTA and FQGNSA. This CDR3 contains 18 residues. The CDR3 spells CASSPGWAVGLAGDEQFF.

The rearrangement links TRBV20-1 to TRBJ2-2; checking the TCRdb D call of TRBD2 is not possible without DNA. Per the germline V gene, CDR1 is DFQATT and CDR2 is SNEGSKA (reference sequence). This CDR3 spans 15 amino acids. The CDR3 protein is CSASGLAGNTGELFF.

The V call is TRBV7-9, the J call TRBJ2-1; checking the TCRdb D call of TRBD2 is not possible without DNA. Germline lookup yields CDR1 SEHNR and CDR2 FQNEAQ (reference sequence). The length of the CDR3 is 16 residues. The CDR3 here is CASSLNPGGSTDEQFF.

The chain recombines TRBV29-1 with TRBJ1-1; as DNA is missing, the TRBD1 call by TCRdb cannot be tested. CDR3 size: 12 residues. The germline V gene has CDR1 SQVTM and CDR2 ANQGSEA. CDR3 residues: CSVGTGRREAFF.

V and J are TRBV5-4 and TRBJ2-1; the TCRdb D gene call, TRBD1, has no DNA to confirm it. The CDR3 is 18 residues long. Germline V lookup: CDR1 SGHNT, CDR2 YYREEE (reference sequence). The CDR3 is CASSGRNRDRGTFDEQFF.

The chain has TRBV28 and TRBJ2-1; TCRdb reports TRBD2, a call that lacks DNA to check it against. Germline V CDR1 and CDR2: MDHEN, SYDVKM. This CDR3 is 15 amino acids long. The CDR3 protein is CASETSGRAYNEQFF.

The chain uses TRBV12-3 or TRBV12-4 and TRBJ2-1; as DNA is missing, the TRBD1 call by TCRdb cannot be tested. The CDR3 is 13 residues long. The CDR3 here is CASKDSLNVEQFF.

This chain joins TRBV24-1 and TRBJ2-1; TCRdb's D call, TRBD1, is unchecked because there is no DNA. The CDR3 consists of 15 residues. Germline CDR1 reads KGHDR; CDR2 reads SFDVKD. CDR3 region: CATSDRQGSYNEQFF.

This chain links TRBV27 with TRBJ1-1; TCRdb's D call, TRBD1, is unchecked because there is no DNA. Germline CDR1 MNHEY, CDR2 SMNVEV (reference sequence). The CDR3 covers 13 residues. CDR3 region: CASSTFRDGEAFF.

The chain links TRBV7-8 to TRBJ2-2; TCRdb gives TRBD2 as the D gene, but with no DNA this cannot be confirmed. This CDR3 comprises 17 residues. Germline V gene data show CDR1 as SGHVS and CDR2 as FQNEAQ. CDR3 loop: CASSSLASGLGTGELFF.